The source of this T cell receptor (beta chain) is a study of blood T cell repertoires in COVID-19. As for the study in general: Sites in the United States, Italy and Spain provided acute and convalescent COVID-19 samples. PBMCs, B-cell-depleted T cells, or T cells were the source of the cDNA or gDNA that made up the material.

Original processing notes: Cell counts per sample came from amplifying reference gene primers. Assay: immunoSEQ multiplex PCR; the TCRdb copy retains only in-frame clones and omits some. That table furnishes V, J and clone size, whereas the DNA furnished D and trimming. In the table there are about 280,000 clones, about nine tenths of which are singletons. The length of the CDR3 is 15 residues. The V gene's germline CDR1 is SGHTA and CDR2 FQGTGA. Trimming took 1 base from V and 5 from J, leaving 14 bases between them. Source material: peripheral blood. The V gene is TRBV7-3, the J gene TRBJ2-5; D may be TRBD1 (5 bases). This TCR came from a man aged 40-49 years with active or convalescent COVID-19. As DNA, the CDR3 is TGTGCCAGCAGCTTAATTCCAGGGCAGTGGGAGACCCAGTACTTC. Protein product: CASSLIPGQWETQYF.